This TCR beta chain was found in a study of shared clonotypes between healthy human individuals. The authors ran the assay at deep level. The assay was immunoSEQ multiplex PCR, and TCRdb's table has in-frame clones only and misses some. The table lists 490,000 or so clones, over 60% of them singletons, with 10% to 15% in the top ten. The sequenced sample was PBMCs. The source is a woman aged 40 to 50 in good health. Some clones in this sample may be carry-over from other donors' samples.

CDR3 coding DNA: TGTGCCAGCAGCCCTTCAGGGGGTTTTACCTATGGCTACACCTTC. This gives the protein CASSPSGGFTYGYTF. The chain recombines TRBV28 with TRBJ1-2, with TRBD1 matching 7 bases. Germline CDR1 and CDR2: MDHEN and SYDVKM. CDR3 size: 15 residues. V shed 6 bases and J 4 bases; nucleotides not matched to a gene: 11.